A selection of T cell receptor beta chains follows, all from one sample in a study of cytomegalovirus exposure and HLA in healthy donors. Assay used: immunoSEQ multiplex PCR; TCRdb lists only in-frame clones, some missing. The sample includes 90,000 to 120,000 clones, 81% of them seen just once. The sequenced material came from PBMCs. The receptors originated from a man aged 25 to 40 in good health and CMV-seronegative. CDR3s include the opening cysteine and the closing phenylalanine or tryptophan. A D gene is named only where the DNA matches it firmly. The listing skips clone size in some rows; elsewhere it reads once, few, many or a size class.

d_call	clone_size	v_call	j_call	cdr3_nt	cdr3_aa
NA	NA	TRBV2	TRBJ2-2	TGTGCCAGCAGTGTCCGTGGACTTACCACCGGGGAGCTGTTTTTT	CASSVRGLTTGELFF
TRBD1	NA	TRBV25-1	TRBJ1-1	TGTGCCAGCAGTGAGGGACAGGTGAACACTGAAGCTTTCTTT	CASSEGQVNTEAFF
TRBD2	NA	TRBV4-1	TRBJ2-3	TGCGCCAGCAGCCACCCCCAACGGGGGGTAACAGATACGCAGTATTTT	CASSHPQRGVTDTQYF
TRBD1	once	TRBV30	TRBJ1-2	TGTGCCTGGGATCCGGGACAGGGGGCGCCTGGCTACACCTTC	CAWDPGQGAPGYTF
TRBD1	NA	TRBV7-9	TRBJ1-6	TGTGCCAGCAGCACCTTAGACAGGGGATTTTCTATGTCACCCCTCCACTTT	CASSTLDRGFSMSPLHF
TRBD2	NA	TRBV11-2	TRBJ2-3	TGTGCCAGCAGCCGTCTGACTAGCGGGTACACAGATACGCAGTATTTT	CASSRLTSGYTDTQYF
NA	NA	TRBV5-4	TRBJ1-5	TGTGCCAGCAGCCAGGCCTATTGCAGGGCCAGGGGCAATCAGCCCCAGCATTTT	CASSQAYCRARGNQPQHF
TRBD1	once	TRBV7-6	TRBJ1-6	TGTGCCAGCAGCCCCGGGACAGGGGAGGGATCACCCCTCCACTTT	CASSPGTGEGSPLHF
NA	few	TRBV19	TRBJ1-5	TGTGCCAGTAGTATCGCGAGGGATCAGCCCCAGCATTTT	CASSIARDQPQHF
NA	few	TRBV28	TRBJ2-7	TGTGCCAGCAGTTCCCCTCACATTCCACCCTACGAGCAGTACTTC	CASSSPHIPPYEQYF
TRBD2	NA	TRBV29-1	TRBJ2-4	TGCAGCGTTGAAGACGGGGGGGGCATTCAGTACTTC	CSVEDGGGIQYF
TRBD2	NA	TRBV9	TRBJ2-5	TGTGCCAGCAGCGTAGGGCTAGCGGGGGGGGAGACCCAGTACTTC	CASSVGLAGGETQYF
NA	NA	TRBV19	TRBJ1-1	TGTGCCAGTAGTATAGATTCCGGGTCCGGTGAAGCTTTCTTT	CASSIDSGSGEAFF
TRBD1	NA	TRBV4-1	TRBJ1-1	TGCGCCAGCAGTGGGGACAGCCTGGAAGCTTTCTTT	CASSGDSLEAFF
TRBD2	NA	TRBV7-2	TRBJ2-1	TGTGCCAGCAGCCGGCGGACTAGCGGGACGGTCGGGCAGTTCTTC	CASSRRTSGTVGQFF
TRBD2	once	TRBV28	TRBJ2-7	TGTGCCAGCAGTACCGCTGCCCGGACTAGCGGCTACGAGCAGTACTTC	CASSTAARTSGYEQYF
TRBD2	NA	TRBV29-1	TRBJ2-7	TGCAGCGGGACACTAGCGGGATCTTACGAGCAGTACTTC	CSGTLAGSYEQYF
NA	NA	TRBV6-5	TRBJ1-1	TGTGCCAGCGGGGCATCGGGGGGAGAAACTGAAGCTTTCTTT	CASGASGGETEAFF
TRBD2	NA	TRBV7-3	TRBJ2-3	TGTGCCAGCAGCTCCCCGGGTGGTAGCGGGGGGATTAGAGGCACAGATACGCAGTATTTT	CASSSPGGSGGIRGTDTQYF
NA	NA	TRBV11-2	TRBJ2-1	TGTGCCAGCAGCTTGGGGCTGGTCCATGAGCAGTTCTTC	CASSLGLVHEQFF
TRBD1	NA	TRBV6-1	TRBJ1-5	TGTGCCAGCAGTTTGACAGGGACCTTCAATCAGCCCCAGCATTTT	CASSLTGTFNQPQHF
TRBD1	NA	TRBV11-2	TRBJ1-1	TGTGCCAGCCGCCGGACAGGGGGCTTCACTGAAGCTTTCTTT	CASRRTGGFTEAFF
NA	NA	TRBV11-3	TRBJ2-1	TGTGCCAGCAGCTTAGATCAGGGGACGGGTGAGCAGTTCTTC	CASSLDQGTGEQFF
NA	NA	TRBV9	TRBJ1-5	TGTGCCAGCAGCGTAGATGGAGGTTATCAGCCCCAGCATTTT	CASSVDGGYQPQHF
TRBD2	NA	TRBV2	TRBJ2-7	TGTGCCAGCAGGGGGACTAGCGTCGGCGAGCAGTACTTC	CASRGTSVGEQYF
NA	NA	TRBV10-3	TRBJ1-2	TGTGCCATCAGTGAGGCCGCGGGCTATGGCTACACCTTC	CAISEAAGYGYTF
TRBD2	NA	TRBV6-4	TRBJ2-7	TGTGCCAGCAGTGAAGGTCTAGCGGATTACGAGCAGTACTTC	CASSEGLADYEQYF
TRBD1	NA	TRBV4-2	TRBJ2-7	TGTGCCAGCAGCCAAGAATCGGCAGGGGGCCCCTACGAGCAGTACTTC	CASSQESAGGPYEQYF
NA	NA	TRBV30	TRBJ1-3	TGTGCCTGGAGTGTTAGTAGAACGAGCTCTGGAAACACCATATATTTT	CAWSVSRTSSGNTIYF
NA	NA	TRBV6-5	TRBJ1-1	TGTGCCAGCAGTTGGGGACTGAGGGCTTTCTTT	CASSWGLRAFF
NA	NA	TRBV30	TRBJ1-2	TGTGCCTGGAGTGGTATAAACTATGGCTACACCTTC	CAWSGINYGYTF
TRBD2	NA	TRBV30	TRBJ2-3	TGTGCCTGGAGTATTCCGGGACTAGCGGCTACAGATACGCAGTATTTT	CAWSIPGLAATDTQYF
NA	NA	TRBV30	TRBJ1-2	TGTGCCTGGAACGGGGGTAACTATGGCTACACCTTC	CAWNGGNYGYTF
NA	few	TRBV7-8	TRBJ2-5	TGTGCCAGCAGCCCATCCGAGGGACAAGAGACCCAGTACTTC	CASSPSEGQETQYF
TRBD1	NA	TRBV7-9	TRBJ2-7	TGTGCCAGCATCCGGGACAGGGGTGAGCAGTACTTC	CASIRDRGEQYF
NA	NA	TRBV13	TRBJ1-2	TGTGCCACCTCGGAGGGCGCTGACTATGGCTACACCTTC	CATSEGADYGYTF
TRBD1	NA	TRBV18	TRBJ1-4	TGTGCCAGCTCGGGACAGGGGATTGCGGATGAAAAACTGTTTTTT	CASSGQGIADEKLFF
TRBD1	NA	TRBV9	TRBJ2-7	TGTGCCAGCAGCGTTGGACAGGGGACCTACGAGCAGTACTTC	CASSVGQGTYEQYF
NA	NA	TRBV4-1	TRBJ1-2	TGCGCCAGCAGCCAAGTCGAGGAAACTAACTATGGCTACACCTTC	CASSQVEETNYGYTF
NA	NA	TRBV9	TRBJ2-3	TGTGCCAGCAGCGGGGGGCGGACAGATACGCAGTATTTT	CASSGGRTDTQYF
TRBD1	NA	TRBV23-1	TRBJ1-6	TGCGCCAGCAGTCGATTGTCAGGGGGCCATGATTCACCCCTCCACTTT	CASSRLSGGHDSPLHF
TRBD1	NA	TRBV28	TRBJ2-3	TGTGCCAGCAGCCTTGACGACGGGACAGGAGGGATATGGGGGACAGATACGCAGTATTTT	CASSLDDGTGGIWGTDTQYF
NA	NA	TRBV19	TRBJ1-1	TGTGCCAGTAGTATAAAGAGAGAGGCTGAAGCTTTCTTT	CASSIKREAEAFF
TRBD2	NA	TRBV7-6	TRBJ2-3	TGTGCCAGCAGCCGTTCTAGCGGGAGGGCAGATACGCAGTATTTT	CASSRSSGRADTQYF
TRBD1	NA	TRBV7-7	TRBJ2-5	TGTGCTAGCAGCCCCTTTGGACAGGGGGAGACCCAGTACTTC	CASSPFGQGETQYF
NA	NA	TRBV11-2	TRBJ2-2	TGTGCCAGCAGCTTATACGGGGAGCTGTTTTTT	CASSLYGELFF
NA	NA	TRBV14	TRBJ2-7	TGTGCCAGCAGCCAAGATCGGGCGGGGCGTCCCTACGAGCAGTACTTC	CASSQDRAGRPYEQYF
NA	few	TRBV2	TRBJ1-5	TGTGCCAGCAGTGTCCTAGGGCCCCAGCATTTT	CASSVLGPQHF
TRBD2	NA	TRBV28	TRBJ2-7	TGTGCCAGCAATGGGGACCGGGGGGGATACGAGCAGTACTTC	CASNGDRGGYEQYF
NA	NA	TRBV30	TRBJ2-7	TGTGCCTGGAGTGTACTGGGGGGGGGCTTTGTGCAGTACTTC	CAWSVLGGGFVQYF
NA	NA	TRBV30	TRBJ2-7	TGTGCCTGGAGTGGGCTAGTGACGGGCGAGCAGTACTTC	CAWSGLVTGEQYF
NA	once	TRBV11-2	TRBJ2-1	TGTGCCAGCAGCTTTGGGGGGTCTAGCAATGAGCAGTTCTTC	CASSFGGSSNEQFF
TRBD1	NA	TRBV16	TRBJ2-7	TGTGCCAGCAGCACCGGGACAGGGGGCAACGAGCAGTACTTC	CASSTGTGGNEQYF
TRBD1	NA	TRBV18	TRBJ2-7	TGTGCCAGCTCAGCCGGGACAGGGGACTACGAGCAGTACTTC	CASSAGTGDYEQYF
TRBD2	once	TRBV5-4	TRBJ2-5	TGTGCCAGCAGCTTGGTTGCAGCGGGGCTCGAAGAGACCCAGTACTTC	CASSLVAAGLEETQYF
NA	NA	TRBV7-3	TRBJ1-1	TGTGCCAGCAGCCTCTACAGGTACACTGAAGCTTTCTTT	CASSLYRYTEAFF
TRBD1	NA	TRBV7-8	TRBJ2-7	TGTGCCAGCAGCTTGGCGACAGGGGGGACCTACGAGCAGTACTTC	CASSLATGGTYEQYF
TRBD1	NA	TRBV11-1	TRBJ2-2	TGTGCCAGCAGCCGCTCACAGGGGGCAGGCGGGGAGCTGTTTTTT	CASSRSQGAGGELFF
TRBD1	few	TRBV7-8	TRBJ2-3	TGTGCCAGCAGCTTAGCCCTCTTTGGAAGGGGGCAAGATACGCAGTATTTT	CASSLALFGRGQDTQYF